What follows are 14 T cell receptor beta chains derived from one specimen sequenced in a study of shared clonotypes between healthy human individuals. The table came from immunoSEQ multiplex PCR; TCRdb's copy has only in-frame clones and leaves some out. The sample holds millions of clones; approximately 93% are singletons and the top ten take 0.35% to 0.45%. Input material: naive CD4+ T cells from PBMCs. The subset here: CD45RA+ positively selected. These receptors all stem from a man younger than 30 in good health. Some clones in this sample may be carry-over from other donors' samples.

This clone was recorded only once. The CDR3 protein is CSVRTGWDTGELFF. The CDR3 DNA follows: TGCAGCGTACGGACAGGGTGGGACACCGGGGAGCTGTTTTTT. The V and J genes are TRBV29-1 and TRBJ2-2; 8 bases are a match to TRBD1. This CDR3 is 14 amino acids long. The trim removed 6 bases at V and 3 bases at J, leaving 6 bases unmatched. Germline V lookup: CDR1 SQVTM, CDR2 ANQGSEA.

The chain has TRBV15 and TRBJ1-1, with 9 bases aligning to TRBD1. With 0 bases clipped from V and 4 bases from J, the junction kept 6 bases outside the gene matches. The CDR3 is 16 residues long. CDR1 LNHNV and CDR2 YYDKDF come from the germline V gene (reference sequence). The CDR3 loop is CATSRDTGGWGTEAFF. CDR3 sequence (DNA): TGTGCCACCAGCAGAGATACAGGGGGCTGGGGCACTGAAGCTTTCTTT.

Only one count was recorded for this clone. The chain joins TRBV4-1 to TRBJ2-1; 7 bases fit TRBD1. CDR1 and CDR2 (germline): MGHRA, YSYEKL. CDR3 length: 13 amino acids. V dropped 8 bases and J dropped 9; count of bases not matched to a gene: 10. CDR3 amino acids: CASLDLRGIEQFF. The CDR3, as DNA: TGCGCCAGCCTCGACCTCAGGGGGATTGAGCAGTTCTTC.

The V gene is TRBV7-9, the J gene TRBJ2-7, with 14 bases matching TRBD2. CDR1 is SEHNR and CDR2 is FQNEAQ in the germline V gene (reference sequence). The CDR3 has 14 amino acids. V lost 5 bases, J lost 4 bases, and 1 base stayed unmatched. The CDR3 spells CASSRTSGGYEQYF. In DNA form, the CDR3 reads TGTGCCAGCAGCCGGACTAGCGGGGGGTACGAGCAGTACTTC.

This sequence joins TRBV15 and TRBJ2-7; no firm D call. The germline V gene encodes CDR1 LNHNV and CDR2 YYDKDF (reference sequence). The CDR3 sequence is 14 residues long. V shed 0 bases and J shed 1 base, with 7 bases lying between them. CDR3 loop: CATSREGQSYEQYF. The CDR3 nucleotides read TGTGCCACCAGCAGAGAGGGCCAGTCCTACGAGCAGTACTTC. The entire variable domain, with the rest obtained from reference TRBV15 and TRBJ2-7, is as follows: DAMVIQNPRYQVTQFGKPVTLSCSQTLNHNVMYWYQQKSSQAPKLLFHYYDKDFNNEADTPDNFQSRRPNTSFCFLDIRSPGLGDTAMYLCATSREGQSYEQYFGPGTRLTVT.

The chain carries TRBV9 and TRBJ2-7; 7 bases align to TRBD2. Germline-derived CDR1 and CDR2 are SGDLS and YYNGEE. This CDR3 has 15 residues. Unmatched junction bases numbered 3, after V lost 0 bases and J lost 0 bases. The CDR3 bases are TGTGCCAGCAGCGTAGGGGACTACTTCTCCTACGAGCAGTACTTC. As protein: CASSVGDYFSYEQYF.

The rearrangement uses TRBV4-3 and TRBJ2-5, with 7 positions matching TRBD1. The CDR3 loop spans 13 amino acids. The trim removed 2 bases at V and 5 bases at J, leaving 2 bases unmatched. From germline, CDR1 is LGHNA and CDR2 YSLEER. The CDR3 DNA sequence: TGCGCCAGCAGCCAACAGACAGGGGAGACCCAGTACTTC. Its translation is CASSQQTGETQYF.

The chain employs TRBV6-5 and TRBJ2-7; TRBD2 aligns across 16 bases. This CDR3 comprises 13 residues. CDR1 and CDR2 (germline): MNHEY, SVGAGI. The J segment lost 13 bases and the V segment lost 8 bases, leaving 8 bases of the junction unmatched. The CDR3 sequence: CASGPGLAGGRYF. The DNA of the CDR3 is TGTGCCAGCGGCCCGGGACTAGCGGGAGGGCGATACTTC.

The J gene is TRBJ2-3, the V gene TRBV7-9; 12 bases align to TRBD1. Trimming at V came to 5 bases and at J to 3 bases, leaving 3 bases not matched to a gene. The CDR3 contains 15 residues. Germline V gene data show CDR1 as SEHNR and CDR2 as FQNEAQ (reference sequence). CDR3: CASSRDRGQTDTQYF. In nucleotides, the CDR3 is TGTGCCAGCAGCCGGGACAGGGGGCAAACAGATACGCAGTATTTT. Complete variable domain (other parts from reference TRBV7-9 and TRBJ2-3): DTGVSQNPRHKITKRGQNVTFRCDPISEHNRLYWYRQTLGQGPEFLTYFQNEAQLEKSRLLSDRFSAERPKGSFSTLEIQRTEQGDSAMYLCASSRDRGQTDTQYFGPGTRLTVL.

The rearrangement uses TRBV6-6 and TRBJ1-2; possibly TRBD1 for D (6 bases). CDR3 length: 13 residues. The ends were cut back, 4 bases at V and 7 bases at J, with 13 bases in the middle. Germline V gene sequence: CDR1 MNHNY, CDR2 SVGAGI (reference sequence). DNA of the CDR3: TGTGCCAGCAGTTCCACCCAGGGGTCTGGCTACACCTTC. This translates into CASSSTQGSGYTF.

This sequence joins TRBV5-1 and TRBJ2-1; 7 bases agree with TRBD1. CDR3 length: 15 amino acids. Germline lookup yields CDR1 SGHRS and CDR2 YFSETQ. With 0 bases clipped from V and 8 bases from J, the junction kept 8 bases outside the gene matches. CDR3 sequence reads: CASSLGGTGADEQFF. For the CDR3, the DNA is TGCGCCAGCAGCTTGGGGGGAACAGGGGCCGATGAGCAGTTCTTC.

In regard to this clone: In the same sample, other DNA sequences code for this CDR3. The chain joins TRBV7-2 to TRBJ1-1; no clear D. V was trimmed by 5 bases and J by 0 bases, leaving 10 bases between them. The germline V gene has CDR1 SGHTA and CDR2 FQGNSA. This CDR3 spans 14 amino acids. CDR3 residues: CASSAGPMNTEAFF. For the CDR3, the DNA is TGTGCCAGCAGCGCCGGGCCGATGAACACTGAAGCTTTCTTT.

The rearrangement uses TRBV19 and TRBJ2-3, with D possibly being TRBD2 (6 bases). This CDR3 has 15 amino acids. Germline assignment: CDR1 LNHDA and CDR2 SQIVND (reference sequence). The V end lost 5 bases, the J end lost 0 bases, and 12 bases lay between the germline ends. Here the CDR3 reads CASSPLAASTDTQYF. CDR3 coding DNA: TGTGCCAGTAGTCCGTTAGCGGCCAGCACAGATACGCAGTATTTT.

This chain links TRBV18 with TRBJ2-7, with unresolved D. CDR1 is KGHSH and CDR2 is LQKENI in the germline V gene. The CDR3 runs to 14 residues. Trimming took off 4 bases at V and 2 bases at J, with 12 bases between the two ends. The CDR3 here is CASSLSDVTYEQYF. In nucleotides, the CDR3 is TGTGCCAGCTCACTTAGTGACGTAACCTACGAGCAGTACTTC.